The entry below describes one T cell receptor (beta chain). Naive CD8 cells were CD45RO-negative, positively selected for CCR7, excluding terminally differentiated effector memory CD45RA+ cells. This entry belongs to a study of shared clonotypes between healthy human individuals. In the authors' methods: Quality scores were absent from the junction-only immunoSEQ sequences, so filtering differed. Produced via immunoSEQ multiplex PCR; TCRdb's table is partial and in-frame only. That table gives V, J and clone size, and the DNA gave D and trimming. The sample carries some 630,000 clones, approximately 96% recorded once. Material for sequencing was naive CD8+ T cells sorted from blood. The source of this sequence is a woman younger than 45 in good health.

CDR3 in DNA: TGTGCCAGCAGTTTAGGACTGCGAACTAGCACAGATACGCAGTATTTT. Translating it yields CASSLGLRTSTDTQYF. The V gene is TRBV27, the J gene TRBJ2-3, with D possibly TRBD2 on 5 matching bases. The CDR3 sequence is 16 residues long. V lost 2 bases to trimming and J lost 0 bases, with 12 bases between them. Germline V lookup: CDR1 MNHEY, CDR2 SMNVEV (reference sequence).